One T cell receptor beta chain is described in this entry. Participant age was roughly 18 to 90 years, and participants resided in roughly 25 US areas. Grouping used clinical history reported by participants in a survey and questionnaire. This entry belongs to a study of blood T cell repertoires in COVID-19. Study-level background: The cDNA or gDNA used as material had been derived from T cells, B-cell-depleted T cells, or PBMCs.

Sequenced by immunoSEQ multiplex PCR; TCRdb stores in-frame clones only, minus some. This table holds about 270,000 clones, around 90% found once. The germline V gene encodes CDR1 WSHSY and CDR2 SAAADI. CDR3 size: 17 residues. With V trimmed by 0 bases and J by 0 bases, 7 bases remained unmatched. This clonotype was obtained from a man aged 35 to 55 who had been exposed to COVID-19. The material sequenced was PBMCs or T cells enriched from blood (not recorded which). The chain employs TRBV10-2 and TRBJ1-1, with 7 nucleotides matching TRBD1. The CDR3 region has the DNA TGCGCCAGCAGTGAGTCCTTGCCGGGACAGCTGAACACTGAAGCTTTCTTT. Translation: CASSESLPGQLNTEAFF.